This passage covers 25 T cell receptor beta chains from one sample sequenced in a study of T cell clonality in common variable immunodeficiency. Assay: immunoSEQ multiplex PCR; the TCRdb copy retains only in-frame clones and omits some. The sample yields under 45,000 clones, without any singletons. Sequenced material: peripheral blood mononuclear cells. The receptors were gathered from a person between 18 and 69 years old in good health.

This clone was counted at least ten times. The sequence runs out 3 residues before the end of the CDR3; the remainder is reconstructed from the germline J gene. The chain combines TRBV19 with TRBJ2-2; D is undetermined. The CDR3 has 11 residues. Germline V CDR1 and CDR2: LNHDA, SQIVND (reference sequence). The sequenced CDR3 bases are TGTGCCAGTAGTATTGGGCAGTCG. This codes for CASSIGQS. The full-length CDR3 reads as CASSIGQSLFF.

This clone occurred many times. The read terminates 3 residues before the CDR3 end, so the remaining end is supplied by the germline J gene. V gene TRBV29-1 combines with J gene TRBJ2-3; no reliable D call. The CDR3 totals 11 residues. Germline-derived CDR1 and CDR2 are SQVTM and ANQGSEA. Trimming left V 1 base short and J 6 bases short, with 5 bases between. The sequenced part of the CDR3 DNA is TGCAGCGTTGAAGCCATGGATACG. It specifies CSVEAMDT. In full, the CDR3 reads CSVEAMDTQYF.

This clone was seen repeatedly, ten times or more. The read ends 3 residues early relative to the CDR3; the germline J gene fills the gap. The V and J genes are TRBV20-1 and TRBJ2-3; D remains ambiguous. The CDR3 is 11 amino acids. The germline CDR1 and CDR2 sequences are DFQATT and SNEGSKA (reference sequence). CDR3 loop: CSALNQETQYF. The sequenced part of the CDR3 DNA is TGCAGTGCCCTAAATCAAGAGACG.

In this sample, this clone turned up many times. From the germline J gene comes the end of the CDR3, since the read stops 3 residues before it. The chain is built from TRBV20-1 and TRBJ2-3; D uncertain. The CDR3 totals 11 residues. The V end was cut by 5 bases, the J end by 5 bases, with 8 bases between. CDR1 and CDR2 (germline): DFQATT, SNEGSKA (reference sequence). CDR3 bases read: TGCAGTGCTTCAGAGGTAGATACG. Amino acid sequence: CSASEVDT. The CDR3, in full, reads CSASEVDTQYF.

This clone was seen many times. The observed sequence ends 3 residues before the CDR3 terminus, with the missing tail filled in from the germline J gene. The chain couples TRBV19 to TRBJ1-5; perhaps TRBD1 as D (5 bases). V was pared by 5 bases and J by 7 bases, with 21 bases between. Germline values: CDR1 LNHDA, CDR2 SQIVND (reference sequence). The CDR3 has 16 residues. Here the CDR3 reads CASSEGKGARQQPQHF. Incomplete CDR3 DNA: TGTGCCAGTAGTGAGGGGAAAGGGGCCCGGCAACAGCCC.

This clone was counted many times. The read ends 3 residues before the CDR3 terminus; that terminus is restored from the germline J gene. The chain carries TRBV20-1 and TRBJ2-3, with TRBD2 matching 8 bases. V lost 2 bases and J lost 1; bases outside the gene matches: 14. CDR1 is DFQATT, CDR2 SNEGSKA, per germline (reference sequence). The CDR3 loop spans 18 amino acids. The sequenced part of the CDR3 DNA is TGCAGTGCTAGAAAACTAGCGGCAATCCCCGGGGGCACAGATACG. It is translated as CSARKLAAIPGGTDT. From start to end, the CDR3 is CSARKLAAIPGGTDTQYF.

This clone was detected only a few times. Coverage ceases 3 residues before the CDR3 finishes, and the germline J gene fills in the end. The chain couples TRBV7-3 to TRBJ1-2, with a tentative D call TRBD1 (6 bases). Germline CDR1 reads SGHTA; CDR2 reads FQGTGA. This CDR3 region has 18 residues. The DNA read from the CDR3 is TGTGCCAGCAGCTTAAGAGGGGGACTAGCGGCCTCCTACAATGAC. Translated, it gives CASSLRGGLAASYND. The whole CDR3 region reads CASSLRGGLAASYNDYTF.

This clone was observed many times. The read terminates 3 residues before the CDR3 end, so the remaining end is supplied by the germline J gene. This chain links TRBV19 with TRBJ2-5, with 9 bases lining up with TRBD2. Germline assignment: CDR1 LNHDA and CDR2 SQIVND (reference sequence). With 6 bases clipped from V and 5 bases from J, the junction kept 4 bases outside the gene matches. The CDR3 covers 13 residues. Here the CDR3 reads CASRLAGSETQYF. CDR3 DNA (partial): TGTGCCAGTAGGCTAGCGGGATCGGAGACC.

This clone was recorded many times. The observed sequence ends 3 residues before the CDR3 terminus, with the missing tail filled in from the germline J gene. The V call is TRBV7-8, the J call TRBJ2-1, with a tentative D call TRBD1 (5 bases). The V gene lost 1 base and the J gene lost 5 bases, with 9 bases spanning the gap. This CDR3 comprises 14 residues. Germline V gene data show CDR1 as SGHVS and CDR2 as FQNEAQ. The DNA read from the CDR3 is TGTGCCAGCAGCTTAGGGACACCTGACAATGAG. Its protein is CASSLGTPDNE. The whole CDR3 sequence is CASSLGTPDNEQFF. Variable domain in full (rest from reference TRBV7-8 and TRBJ2-1): GAGVSQSPRYKVAKRGQDVALRCDPISGHVSLFWYQQALGQGPEFLTYFQNEAQLDKSGLPSDRFFAERPEGSVSTLKIQRTQQEDSAVYLCASSLGTPDNEQFFGPGTRLTVL.

This clone occurred many times. The read gets to within 3 residues of the CDR3 end, and the germline J gene fills in the rest. This sequence joins TRBV7-2 and TRBJ2-1, with D perhaps matching TRBD2 (6 bases). The CDR3 totals 14 residues. Germline V gene sequence: CDR1 SGHTA, CDR2 FQGNSA. V shed 1 base and J shed 9 bases, with 13 bases lying between them. The CDR3 here is CASSLDSPRGEQFF. The CDR3 bases that were read are TGTGCCAGCAGCTTAGACAGCCCGCGGGGTGAG.

This clone was recorded at least ten times. The read stops 3 residues short of the end of the CDR3; the missing end is completed from the germline J gene. V gene TRBV6-4 combines with J gene TRBJ2-1; 9 bases agree with TRBD2. Germline V gene sequence: CDR1 MRHNA, CDR2 SNTAGT. The CDR3 is made up of 15 amino acids. Trimming at V came to 6 bases and at J to 6 bases, leaving 9 bases not matched to a gene. CDR3 sequence: CASRKTSGPGNEQFF. CDR3 DNA (partial): TGTGCCAGCAGGAAGACTAGCGGTCCGGGCAATGAG.

At least ten counts were recorded for this clone. This may be a read error: a much more frequent sequence differs by one nucleotide. The chain's CDR3 is CASSLGGQGANVLFF. Incomplete CDR3 DNA: TGCGCCAGCAGCTTGGGGGGGCAGGGGGCCAACGTA. The chain uses TRBV5-1 and TRBJ1-4, with 8 bases that match TRBD1. The read is 3 residues too short to cover the CDR3 end, so that end is filled in from the germline J gene. CDR3 length: 15 residues. Germline V lookup: CDR1 SGHRS, CDR2 YFSETQ.

This clone appeared a few times. The sequence runs out 3 residues before the end of the CDR3; the remainder is reconstructed from the germline J gene. The chain carries TRBV7-2 and TRBJ1-2; no firm D call. Germline lookup yields CDR1 SGHTA and CDR2 FQGNSA. There are 14 residues in the CDR3. CDR3: CASSFQTGSYDYTF. The CDR3 bases that were read are TGTGCCAGCAGCTTTCAGACGGGTTCCTACGAC.

This clone was seen repeatedly, ten times or more. From the germline J gene comes the end of the CDR3, since the read stops 3 residues before it. The V call is TRBV7-2, the J call TRBJ2-2; 11 bases map to TRBD1. The CDR3 is 15 residues long. Germline V gene lookup returns CDR1 SGHTA and CDR2 FQGNSA. V shed 3 bases and J 5 bases; nucleotides not matched to a gene: 2. The sequenced part of the CDR3 DNA is TGTGCCAGCAGCTTCCGGGACAGGGGGACCGGGGAG. It yields the protein CASSFRDRGTGE. The entire CDR3 is CASSFRDRGTGELFF.

This clone was recorded at least ten times. The missing CDR3 end, 3 residues past where the read stops, is filled in from the germline J gene. The chain employs TRBV7-9 and TRBJ2-3, with TRBD2 matching over 11 bases. Germline CDR1 SEHNR, CDR2 FQNEAQ (reference sequence). The CDR3 has 15 amino acids. CDR3: CASSPLAGGPGSQYF. The DNA read from the CDR3 is TGTGCCAGCAGCCCTCTAGCGGGAGGTCCCGGGTCG.

Many counts were recorded for this clone. The read ends 3 residues shy of where the CDR3 ends; the end is completed using the germline J gene. The chain joins TRBV6-1 to TRBJ1-5; D ambiguous. CDR1 MNHNS and CDR2 SASEGT come from the germline V gene. V was trimmed by 3 bases and J by 6 bases, leaving 12 bases between them. This CDR3 contains 14 residues. The CDR3 reads CASSDNHAGQPQHF. Partial CDR3 DNA: TGTGCCAGCAGTGATAACCACGCGGGTCAGCCC.

This clone was recorded at least ten times. The DNA ends 3 residues before the CDR3 does, and the rest of the CDR3 is filled in from the germline J gene. The rearrangement uses TRBV5-5 and TRBJ1-3; TRBD1 might be the D (5 bases). The V gene's germline CDR1 is SGHKS and CDR2 YYEKEE (reference sequence). The CDR3 spans 15 residues. With 5 bases removed from V and 4 bases from J, the gap between germline ends came to 16 bases. CDR3 sequence reads: CASRGGAEGGNTIYF. The DNA read from the CDR3 is TGTGCCAGCAGAGGAGGGGCAGAAGGCGGAAACACC.

This clone was detected ten times or more. From the germline J gene comes the end of the CDR3, since the read stops 3 residues before it. V is TRBV9 and J is TRBJ2-3; 7 bases align to TRBD2. The CDR3 runs 16 residues. CDR1 SGDLS and CDR2 YYNGEE come from the germline V gene. With 0 bases clipped from V and 3 bases from J, the junction kept 7 bases outside the gene matches. This CDR3 is CASSVAAGSRTDTQYF. The part of the CDR3 DNA that was read is TGTGCCAGCAGCGTAGCAGCGGGAAGCCGTACAGATACG.

This clone came up a few times. The CDR3 bases that were read are TGTGCCAGTAGTTCCCTTATTGGATCTAGGGGATCCACTGAA. Translating gives CASSSLIGSRGSTE. The complete CDR3 reads CASSSLIGSRGSTEAFF. The V call is TRBV19, the J call TRBJ1-1; D might be TRBD1 (5 bases). The read terminates 3 residues before the CDR3 end, so the remaining end is supplied by the germline J gene. The CDR3 is 17 amino acids. CDR1 is LNHDA and CDR2 is SQIVND in the germline V gene (reference sequence). V was cut by 5 bases and J by 4 bases, with 23 bases left in between.

This clone occurred many times. The CDR3 loop reads CASSLVAGGDTQYF. CDR3 DNA, as far as it was read: TGTGCCAGCAGCTTGGTAGCGGGAGGGGATACG. The genes are TRBV5-6 and TRBJ2-3; 11 bases line up with TRBD2. Coverage ceases 3 residues before the CDR3 finishes, and the germline J gene fills in the end. CDR1 SGHDT and CDR2 YYEEEE come from the germline V gene. Trimming removed 0 bases from V and 6 bases from J; junction bases left unmatched: 0. The CDR3 extends over 14 amino acids.

This clone has ten or more counts. The read ends 3 residues shy of where the CDR3 ends; the end is completed using the germline J gene. The chain links TRBV19 to TRBJ2-2, with D hard to call. The CDR3 runs 16 residues. V was cut by 3 bases and J by 0 bases, with 11 bases left in between. Per germline, CDR1 LNHDA and CDR2 SQIVND (reference sequence). Partial CDR3 DNA: TGTGCCAGTAGTATTTTCGTCGGTACGAACACCGGGGAG. Its translation is CASSIFVGTNTGE. Given in full, the CDR3 is CASSIFVGTNTGELFF.

Turning to this clone: The read terminates 3 residues ahead of where the CDR3 ends, so the germline J gene completes it. The V gene is TRBV11-3, the J gene TRBJ2-1; 7 nucleotides line up with TRBD1. The germline CDR1 and CDR2 sequences are SGHNT and YENEEA. Losses at the gene ends were 4 bases for V and 4 bases for J; bases not matched to a gene: 4. There are 14 residues in the CDR3. The CDR3 sequence: CASSSGQQYNEQFF. CDR3 DNA, as far as it was read: TGTGCCAGCAGCTCGGGACAGCAATACAATGAG.

By sample share, this clone is medium-sized (0.01 to 0.1%). The CDR3 bases that were read are TGTGCCGGTTATCCCGGGGGGACTTATGGC. It translates to CAGYPGGTYG. The entire CDR3 sequence reads CAGYPGGTYGYTF. The rearrangement uses TRBV30 and TRBJ1-2, with TRBD1 as a possible D gene (5 bases). The CDR3 is cut off 3 residues early in the read; its end comes from the germline J gene. This CDR3 has 13 residues. With 8 bases removed from V and 5 bases from J, the gap between germline ends came to 18 bases. CDR1 and CDR2 from the germline V gene are GTSNPN and SVGIG (reference sequence).

In this sample, this clone turned up many times. Partial CDR3 DNA: TGTGCCAGTAGTATCGTCAGGCTGGGGGAG. It is translated as CASSIVRLGE. The whole CDR3 sequence is CASSIVRLGELFF. The gene calls are TRBV19 and TRBJ2-2; D not resolved. Read sequence stops 3 residues before the CDR3 end, and the germline J gene provides the missing end. V was trimmed by 3 bases and J by 8 bases, leaving 10 bases between them. The CDR3 runs to 13 residues. CDR1 LNHDA and CDR2 SQIVND come from the germline V gene (reference sequence).

In its sample, this clone was seen many times. With the read ending 3 residues before the CDR3 end, the germline J gene is used to fill in that end. The chain recombines TRBV7-8 with TRBJ2-7; D is perhaps TRBD1 (6 bases). V gave up 2 bases and J gave up 5 bases, with 22 bases separating them. This CDR3 region has 17 residues. Germline CDR1 reads SGHVS; CDR2 reads FQNEAQ. CDR3 loop: CASSLSGGRAYRHEQYF. Partial CDR3 DNA: TGTGCCAGCAGCTTATCTGGGGGCAGGGCTTATCGTCACGAG.